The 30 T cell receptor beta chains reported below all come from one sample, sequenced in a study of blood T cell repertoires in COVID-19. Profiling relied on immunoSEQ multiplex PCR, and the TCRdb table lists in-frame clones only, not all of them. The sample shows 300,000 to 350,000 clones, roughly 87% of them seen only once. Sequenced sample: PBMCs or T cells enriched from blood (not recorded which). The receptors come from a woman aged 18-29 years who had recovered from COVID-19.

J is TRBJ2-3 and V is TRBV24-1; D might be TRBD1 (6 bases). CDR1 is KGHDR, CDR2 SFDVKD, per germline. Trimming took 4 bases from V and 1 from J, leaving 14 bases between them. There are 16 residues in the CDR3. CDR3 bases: TGTGCCACCAGTGACACTACAGGGTTCGGCACAGATACGCAGTATTTT. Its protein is CATSDTTGFGTDTQYF.

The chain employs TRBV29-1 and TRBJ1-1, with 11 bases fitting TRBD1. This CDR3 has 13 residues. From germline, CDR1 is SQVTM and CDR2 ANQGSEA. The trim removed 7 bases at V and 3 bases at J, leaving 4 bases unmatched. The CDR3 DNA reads TGCAGCGGTTCGGGACAGGGGGACACTGAAGCTTTCTTT. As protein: CSGSGQGDTEAFF.

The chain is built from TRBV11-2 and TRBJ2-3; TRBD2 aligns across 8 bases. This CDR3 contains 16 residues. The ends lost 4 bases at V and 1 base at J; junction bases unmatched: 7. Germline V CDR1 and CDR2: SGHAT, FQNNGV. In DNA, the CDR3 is TGTGCCAGCAGCTCCGTAGCGGGAATAGGCACAGATACGCAGTATTTT. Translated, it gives CASSSVAGIGTDTQYF.

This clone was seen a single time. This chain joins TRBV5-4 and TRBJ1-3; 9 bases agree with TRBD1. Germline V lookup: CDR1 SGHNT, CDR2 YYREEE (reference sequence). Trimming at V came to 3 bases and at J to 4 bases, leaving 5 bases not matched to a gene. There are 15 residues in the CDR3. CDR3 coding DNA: TGTGCCAGCAGCTCCGACAGGGGGGGCGGAAACACCATATATTTT. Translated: CASSSDRGGGNTIYF. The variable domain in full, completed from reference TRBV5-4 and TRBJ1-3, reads ETGVTQSPTHLIKTRGQQVTLRCSSQSGHNTVSWYQQALGQGPQFIFQYYREEENGRGNFPPRFSGLQFPNYSSELNVNALELDDSALYLCASSSDRGGGNTIYFGEGSWLTVV.

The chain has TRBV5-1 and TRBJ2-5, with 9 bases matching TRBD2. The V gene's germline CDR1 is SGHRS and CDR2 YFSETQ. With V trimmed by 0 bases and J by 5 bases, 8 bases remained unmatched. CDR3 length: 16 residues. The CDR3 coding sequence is TGCGCCAGCAGCTTGGCCCGGCGGGAGGGCCAGGAGACCCAGTACTTC. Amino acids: CASSLARREGQETQYF.

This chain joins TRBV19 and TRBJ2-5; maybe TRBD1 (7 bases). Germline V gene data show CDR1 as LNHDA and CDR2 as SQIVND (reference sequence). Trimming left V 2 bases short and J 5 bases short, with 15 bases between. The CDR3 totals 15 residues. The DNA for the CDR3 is TGTGCCAGTAGTATAAGACAGGGCGCGGGGGAGACCCAGTACTTC. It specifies CASSIRQGAGETQYF.

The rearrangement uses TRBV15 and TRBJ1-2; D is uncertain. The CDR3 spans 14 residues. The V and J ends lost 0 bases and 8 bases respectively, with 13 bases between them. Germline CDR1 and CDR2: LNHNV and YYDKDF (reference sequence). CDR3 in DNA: TGTGCCACCAGCAGAGATCTATATGCTCTAGGCTACACCTTC. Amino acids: CATSRDLYALGYTF.

The CDR3 DNA follows: TGTGCCAGCAGCTTGGGGAGTGAAGCTTTCTTT. This translates into CASSLGSEAFF. This chain joins TRBV5-4 and TRBJ1-1; no definite D call. With 0 bases removed from V and 7 bases from J, the gap between germline ends came to 4 bases. Germline CDR1 and CDR2: SGHNT and YYREEE (reference sequence). CDR3 length equals 11 residues.

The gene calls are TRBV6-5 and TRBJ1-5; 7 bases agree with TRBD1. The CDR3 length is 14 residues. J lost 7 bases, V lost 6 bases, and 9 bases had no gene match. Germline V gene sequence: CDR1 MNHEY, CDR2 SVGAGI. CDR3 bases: TGTGCCAGCAGCCTAACAGGGGTCGGACAGCCCCAGCATTTT. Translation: CASSLTGVGQPQHF.

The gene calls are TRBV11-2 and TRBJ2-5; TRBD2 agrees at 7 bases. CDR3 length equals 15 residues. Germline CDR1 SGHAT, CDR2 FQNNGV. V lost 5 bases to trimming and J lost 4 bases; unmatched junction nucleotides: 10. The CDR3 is CASSPRAGVVETQYF. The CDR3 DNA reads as TGTGCCAGCAGCCCCCGGGCGGGGGTGGTAGAGACCCAGTACTTC.

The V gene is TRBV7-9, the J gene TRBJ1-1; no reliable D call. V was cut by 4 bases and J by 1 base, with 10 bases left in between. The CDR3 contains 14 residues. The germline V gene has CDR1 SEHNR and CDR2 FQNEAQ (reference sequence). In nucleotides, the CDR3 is TGTGCCAGCAGCTCTCGACATGGGAACACTGAAGCTTTCTTT. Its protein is CASSSRHGNTEAFF.

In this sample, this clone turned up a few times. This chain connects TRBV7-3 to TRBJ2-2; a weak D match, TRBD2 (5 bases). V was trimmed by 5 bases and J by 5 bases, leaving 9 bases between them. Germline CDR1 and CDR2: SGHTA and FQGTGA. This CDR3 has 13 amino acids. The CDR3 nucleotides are TGTGCCAGCAGCCCGCGGGTTACCGGGGAGCTGTTTTTT. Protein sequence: CASSPRVTGELFF.

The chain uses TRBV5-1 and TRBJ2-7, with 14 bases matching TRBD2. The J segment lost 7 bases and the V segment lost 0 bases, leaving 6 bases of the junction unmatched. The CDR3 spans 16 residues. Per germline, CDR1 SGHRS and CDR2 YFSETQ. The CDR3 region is CASSLGGLAGAREQYF. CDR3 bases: TGCGCCAGCAGCTTGGGGGGACTAGCGGGAGCTCGAGAGCAGTACTTC. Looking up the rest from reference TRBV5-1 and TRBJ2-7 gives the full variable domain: KAGVTQTPRYLIKTRGQQVTLSCSPISGHRSVSWYQQTPGQGLQFLFEYFSETQRNKGNFPGRFSGRQFSNSRSEMNVSTLELGDSALYLCASSLGGLAGAREQYFGPGTRLTVT.

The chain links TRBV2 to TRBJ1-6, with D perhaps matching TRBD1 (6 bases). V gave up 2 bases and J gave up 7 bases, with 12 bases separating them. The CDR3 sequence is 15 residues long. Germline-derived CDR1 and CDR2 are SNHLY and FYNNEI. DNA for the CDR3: TGTGCCAGCAGTGAAATGCAGGGGCGCAATTCACCCCTCCACTTT. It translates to CASSEMQGRNSPLHF.

The CDR3 nucleotides read TGTGCCAGCAGCTCCGGACAGGGGCGAGGTAGCAATCAGCCCCAGCATTTT. Its protein is CASSSGQGRGSNQPQHF. This chain joins TRBV7-7 and TRBJ1-5, with TRBD1 matching over 9 bases. There are 17 residues in the CDR3. Germline V gene sequence: CDR1 SSHAT, CDR2 FNYEAQ (reference sequence). The ends lost 4 bases at V and 0 bases at J; junction bases unmatched: 7.

The CDR3 region is CASSSNTDTQYF. CDR3 bases: TGTGCCAGCAGCTCAAACACAGATACGCAGTATTTT. This chain uses TRBV7-3 with TRBJ2-3; D is unclear. The germline V gene has CDR1 SGHTA and CDR2 FQGTGA. Trimming removed 4 bases at V and 2 bases at J, with 4 bases between. This CDR3 region has 12 residues. Full variable domain (remainder filled in from reference TRBV7-3 and TRBJ2-3): GAGVSQTPSNKVTEKGKYVELRCDPISGHTALYWYRQSLGQGPEFLIYFQGTGAADDSGLPNDRFFAVRPEGSVSTLKIQRTERGDSAVYLCASSSNTDTQYFGPGTRLTVL.

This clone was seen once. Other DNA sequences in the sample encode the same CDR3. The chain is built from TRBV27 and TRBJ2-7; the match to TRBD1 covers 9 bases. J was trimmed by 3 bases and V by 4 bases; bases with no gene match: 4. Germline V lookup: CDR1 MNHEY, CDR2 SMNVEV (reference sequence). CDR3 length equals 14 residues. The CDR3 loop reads CASSSGQGRYEQYF. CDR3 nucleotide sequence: TGTGCCAGCAGTTCGGGACAGGGACGCTACGAGCAGTACTTC.

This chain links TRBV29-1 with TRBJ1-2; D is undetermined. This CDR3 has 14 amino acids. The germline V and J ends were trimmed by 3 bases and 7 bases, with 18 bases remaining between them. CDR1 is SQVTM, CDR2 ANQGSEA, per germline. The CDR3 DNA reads TGCAGCGTTGAGGCCAGGTGGGAGGAGGGTGGCTACACCTTC. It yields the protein CSVEARWEEGGYTF.

The chain's CDR3 is CASSLGSETYGYTF. Here the CDR3 DNA reads TGTGCCAGCAGCTTGGGATCAGAAACCTATGGCTACACCTTC. The chain recombines TRBV5-4 with TRBJ1-2, with D hard to call. This CDR3 contains 14 residues. V was shortened by 0 bases and J by 4 bases, with 10 bases between the two germline ends. Germline lookup yields CDR1 SGHNT and CDR2 YYREEE (reference sequence).

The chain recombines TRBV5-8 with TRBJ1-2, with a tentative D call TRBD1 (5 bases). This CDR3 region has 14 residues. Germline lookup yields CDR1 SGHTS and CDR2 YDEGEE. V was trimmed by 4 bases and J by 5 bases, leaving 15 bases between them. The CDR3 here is CASSLVGGGYGYTF. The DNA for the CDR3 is TGTGCCAGCAGCCTGGTGGGCGGGGGATATGGCTACACCTTC.

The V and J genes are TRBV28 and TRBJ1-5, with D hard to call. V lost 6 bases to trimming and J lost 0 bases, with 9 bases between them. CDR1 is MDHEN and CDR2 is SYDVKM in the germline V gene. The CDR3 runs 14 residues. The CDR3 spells CASSPRYSNQPQHF. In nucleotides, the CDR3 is TGTGCCAGCAGCCCGAGATATAGCAATCAGCCCCAGCATTTT.

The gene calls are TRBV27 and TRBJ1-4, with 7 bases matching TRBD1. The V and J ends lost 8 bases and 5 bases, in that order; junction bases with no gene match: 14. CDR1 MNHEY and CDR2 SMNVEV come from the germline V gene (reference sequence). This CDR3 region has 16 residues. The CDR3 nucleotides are TGTGCCAGCCCTTCTACAGGGGCTGGGGGGAATGAAAAACTGTTTTTT. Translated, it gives CASPSTGAGGNEKLFF.

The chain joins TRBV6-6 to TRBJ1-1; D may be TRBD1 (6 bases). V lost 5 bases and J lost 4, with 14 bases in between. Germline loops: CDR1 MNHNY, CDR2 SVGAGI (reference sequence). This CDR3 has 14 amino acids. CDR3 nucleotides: TGTGCCAGCAGTGGGGCAGGGGATCTCACTGAAGCTTTCTTT. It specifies CASSGAGDLTEAFF.

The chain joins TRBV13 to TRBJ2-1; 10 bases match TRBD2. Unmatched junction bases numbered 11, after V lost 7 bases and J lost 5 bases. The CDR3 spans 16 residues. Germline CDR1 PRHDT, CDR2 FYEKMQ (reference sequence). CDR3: CASTLEGLAGDNEQFF. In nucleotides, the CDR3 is TGTGCCAGCACCCTAGAAGGGCTAGCGGGAGACAATGAGCAGTTCTTC.

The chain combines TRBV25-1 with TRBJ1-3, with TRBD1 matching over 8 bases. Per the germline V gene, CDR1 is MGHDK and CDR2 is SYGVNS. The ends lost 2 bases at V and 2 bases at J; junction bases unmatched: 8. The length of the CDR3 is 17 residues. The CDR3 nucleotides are TGTGCCAGCAGTGAAAATTCCCAGGGGGCACCTGGAAACACCATATATTTT. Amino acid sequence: CASSENSQGAPGNTIYF.

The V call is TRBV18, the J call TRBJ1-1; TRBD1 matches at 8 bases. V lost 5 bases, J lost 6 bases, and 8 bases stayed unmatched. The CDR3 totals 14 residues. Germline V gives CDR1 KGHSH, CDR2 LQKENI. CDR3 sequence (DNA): TGTGCCAGCTCATTACAGGGGGGCGACGCTGAAGCTTTCTTT. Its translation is CASSLQGGDAEAFF.

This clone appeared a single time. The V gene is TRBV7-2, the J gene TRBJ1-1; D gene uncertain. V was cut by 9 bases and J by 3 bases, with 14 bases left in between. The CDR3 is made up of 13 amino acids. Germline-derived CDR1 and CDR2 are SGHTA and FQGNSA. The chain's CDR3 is CARLDGPDTEAFF. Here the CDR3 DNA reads TGTGCCAGACTAGACGGCCCGGACACTGAAGCTTTCTTT.

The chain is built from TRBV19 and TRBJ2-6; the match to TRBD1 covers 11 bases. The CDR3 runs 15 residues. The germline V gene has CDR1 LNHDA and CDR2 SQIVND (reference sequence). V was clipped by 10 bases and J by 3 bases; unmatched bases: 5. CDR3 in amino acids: CATRTGGVGANVLTF. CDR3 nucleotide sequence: TGTGCCACTCGGACAGGGGGCGTTGGGGCCAACGTCCTGACTTTC.

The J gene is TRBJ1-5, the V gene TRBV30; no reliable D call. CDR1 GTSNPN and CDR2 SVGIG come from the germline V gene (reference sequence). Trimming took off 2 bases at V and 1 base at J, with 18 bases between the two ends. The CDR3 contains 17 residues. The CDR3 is CAWSRGGQPGSNQPQHF. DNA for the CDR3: TGTGCCTGGAGTCGGGGAGGGCAGCCTGGAAGCAATCAGCCCCAGCATTTT.

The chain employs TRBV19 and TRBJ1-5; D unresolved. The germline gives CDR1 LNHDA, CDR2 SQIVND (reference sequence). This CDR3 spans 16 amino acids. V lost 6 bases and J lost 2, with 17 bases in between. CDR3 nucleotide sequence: TGTGCCAGTAGCCCTGTAGAAAAGCGCGGCAATCAGCCCCAGCATTTT. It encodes CASSPVEKRGNQPQHF.